The entry that follows covers one T cell receptor beta chain sequence. Libraries were prepared by immunoSEQ multiplex PCR; TCRdb keeps only in-frame clonotypes and omits some of them. This sample carries over 200,000 clones, around four fifths of them seen once, and the ten largest clones take around 8.9%. CDR3 size: 15 residues. Germline lookup yields CDR1 MNHEY and CDR2 SVGAGI. Losses at the gene ends were 5 bases for V and 7 bases for J; bases not matched to a gene: 6. The data originate from a study of blood T cell repertoires in COVID-19. About the study: PBMCs, B-cell-depleted T cells, or T cells provided the cDNA or gDNA that made up the material.

Material: peripheral blood. The rearrangement joins TRBV6-5 to TRBJ1-4; 11 bases fit TRBD1. The TCR sequence derives from a middle-aged man with active or convalescent COVID-19. CDR3 nucleotides: TGTGCCAGCAGTAGGACAGGGGGCGGGGGTGAAAAACTGTTTTTT. Its translation is CASSRTGGGGEKLFF.